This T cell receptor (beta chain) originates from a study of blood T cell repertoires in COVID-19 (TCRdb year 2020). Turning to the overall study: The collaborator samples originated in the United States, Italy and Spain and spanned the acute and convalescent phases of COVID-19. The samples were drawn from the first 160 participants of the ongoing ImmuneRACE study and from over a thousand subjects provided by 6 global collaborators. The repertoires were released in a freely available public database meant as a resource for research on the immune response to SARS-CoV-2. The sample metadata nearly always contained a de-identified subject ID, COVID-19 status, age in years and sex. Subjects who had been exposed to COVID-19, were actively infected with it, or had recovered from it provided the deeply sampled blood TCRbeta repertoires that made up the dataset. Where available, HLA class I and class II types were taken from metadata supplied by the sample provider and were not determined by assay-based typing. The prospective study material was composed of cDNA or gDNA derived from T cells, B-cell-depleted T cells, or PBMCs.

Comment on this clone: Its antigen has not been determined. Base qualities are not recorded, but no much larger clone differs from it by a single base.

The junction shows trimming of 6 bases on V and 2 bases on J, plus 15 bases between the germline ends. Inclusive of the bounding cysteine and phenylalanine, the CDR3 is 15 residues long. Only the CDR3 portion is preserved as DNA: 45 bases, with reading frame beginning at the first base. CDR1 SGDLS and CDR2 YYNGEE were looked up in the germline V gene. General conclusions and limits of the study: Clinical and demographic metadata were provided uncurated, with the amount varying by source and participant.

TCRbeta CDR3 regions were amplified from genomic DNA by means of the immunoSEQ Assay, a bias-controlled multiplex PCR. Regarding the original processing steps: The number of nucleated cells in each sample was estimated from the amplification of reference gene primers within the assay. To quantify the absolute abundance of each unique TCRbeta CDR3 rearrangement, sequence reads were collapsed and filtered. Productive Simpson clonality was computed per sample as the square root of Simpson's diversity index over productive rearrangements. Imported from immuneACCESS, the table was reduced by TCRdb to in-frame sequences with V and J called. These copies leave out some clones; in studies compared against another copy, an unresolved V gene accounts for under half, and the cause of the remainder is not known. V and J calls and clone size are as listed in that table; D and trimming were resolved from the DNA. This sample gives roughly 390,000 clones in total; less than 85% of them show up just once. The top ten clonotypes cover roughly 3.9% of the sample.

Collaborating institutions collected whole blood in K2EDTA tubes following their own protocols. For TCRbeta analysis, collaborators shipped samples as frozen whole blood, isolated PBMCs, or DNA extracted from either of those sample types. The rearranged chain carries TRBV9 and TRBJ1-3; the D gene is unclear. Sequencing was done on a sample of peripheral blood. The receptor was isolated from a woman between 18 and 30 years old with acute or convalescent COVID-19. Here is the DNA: TGTGCCAGCAAGGTCGGTAGCGCCCCTGGAAACACCATATATTTT. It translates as CASKVGSAPGNTIYF. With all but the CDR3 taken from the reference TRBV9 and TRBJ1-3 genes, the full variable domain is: DSGVTQTPKHLITATGQRVTLRCSPRSGDLSVYWYQQSLDQGLQFLIQYYNGEERAKGNILERFSAQQFPDLHSELNLSSLELGDSALYFCASKVGSAPGNTIYFGEGSWLTVV.